The clone carrying this T cell receptor beta chain was observed a handful of times. Its antigen is as yet unknown. This sample was included in a study of T cells after yellow fever vaccination. Points from the study as a whole: Compared with primary, the secondary response was weaker and peaked at day 5, not 15.

J was trimmed by 6 bases and V by 5 bases; bases with no gene match: 9. Germline loops: CDR1 SQVTM, CDR2 ANQGSEA. The CDR3 has 13 amino acids. A process of 5'RACE template switching, which added a universal primer site and UMIs, was used to make TCR cDNA. TCRdb fed the 5' RACE reads into MiXCR, producing one record per CDR3 protein. The profile shows 400,000 to 450,000 distinct CDR3 sequences, under 20% of them singletons. The receptor's source is a man aged 18 to 30 who received the YFV17D yellow fever vaccine. V gene TRBV29-1 combines with J gene TRBJ1-1, with 7 bases lining up with TRBD1. The input for sequencing was PBMCs, taken before the yellow fever booster vaccination. The CDR3 sequence: CSVNRGATAEAFF. The CDR3, as DNA: TGCAGCGTTAACAGGGGTGCGACGGCTGAAGCTTTCTTT.